Below, 18 T cell receptor beta chains from the same sample are listed, as sequenced in a study of Graves' ophthalmopathy and Graves' hyperthyroidism. Beta-chain TCR CDR3 regions were amplified from RNA transcripts. HTBI primers primed a first-round RT-PCR, and a second-round multiplex PCR followed. MiXCR, run by TCRdb on the multiplex PCR reads, gives a single entry per CDR3 protein. The table shows hundreds of thousands of distinct CDR3 sequences, with 22% occurring only once. The sample was peripheral blood. The receptor source for this set is a woman aged 18 to 35 with stable Graves' hyperthyroidism. Some clones in this sample may be carry-over from other donors' samples.

This clonotype has ten or more counts. V is TRBV5-1 and J is TRBJ2-7, with 7 nucleotides matching TRBD1. The germline gives CDR1 SGHRS, CDR2 YFSETQ. CDR3 length: 14 residues. The V gene end was trimmed by 5 bases and the J gene end by 5 bases; junction bases not matched to a gene: 10. The CDR3 DNA is TGCGCCAGCAGATCACCGGGACAGTTCAACGAGCAGTACTTC. Amino acids: CASRSPGQFNEQYF.

This clonotype showed up many times. This chain uses TRBV24-1 with TRBJ1-5; D not certain. Trimming removed 5 bases at V and 0 bases at J, with 4 bases between. The CDR3 extends over 13 amino acids. The germline CDR1 and CDR2 sequences are KGHDR and SFDVKD. CDR3 protein: CATSAYSNQPQHF. CDR3 nucleotide sequence: TGTGCCACCAGTGCCTATAGCAATCAGCCCCAGCATTTT.

This clonotype was seen at least ten times. The chain has TRBV5-1 and TRBJ1-1, with D hard to call. Germline values: CDR1 SGHRS, CDR2 YFSETQ. The CDR3 has 13 residues. The germline V and J ends were trimmed by 4 bases and 0 bases, with 7 bases remaining between them. The CDR3 DNA sequence: TGCGCCAGCAGCAATACAATGAACACTGAAGCTTTCTTT. Translated, it gives CASSNTMNTEAFF.

This clonotype was counted many times. The chain employs TRBV4-1 and TRBJ1-2; 9 bases line up with TRBD1. The CDR3 extends over 15 amino acids. V lost 5 bases and J lost 6; bases outside the gene matches: 10. In germline, CDR1 is MGHRA, CDR2 YSYEKL. The CDR3, as DNA: TGCGCCAGCAGCGCGTGGGGACAGGGAAAAGATGGCTACACCTTC. Amino acid sequence: CASSAWGQGKDGYTF.

This clonotype was detected ten times or more. The chain carries TRBV20-1 and TRBJ1-2; possible D gene TRBD1, 6 bases. Looked up from germline, CDR1 is DFQATT and CDR2 is SNEGSKA (reference sequence). The CDR3 contains 13 residues. Trimming stripped 3 bases from V and 6 bases from J, with 14 bases between. The CDR3 is CSASWGAQDGYTF. As DNA, the CDR3 is TGCAGTGCTAGCTGGGGGGCGCAGGATGGCTACACCTTC.

This clonotype was counted a few times. DNA for the CDR3: TGTGCCTGGAGAGAAGGGGACAGGGGGAAAACCGGGGAGCTGTTTTTT. Amino acid sequence: CAWREGDRGKTGELFF. This chain joins TRBV30 and TRBJ2-2; 11 bases fit TRBD1. The CDR3 is 16 residues long. Germline V gives CDR1 GTSNPN, CDR2 SVGIG (reference sequence). J gave up 5 bases and V 3 bases, and 8 bases lay outside the gene matches.

This clonotype was seen repeatedly, ten times or more. The chain couples TRBV12-3 or TRBV12-4 to TRBJ1-2, with 12 bases fitting TRBD1. V lost 5 bases and J lost 7; bases outside the gene matches: 5. This CDR3 spans 14 amino acids. The CDR3 region is CASSRDRGQVGYTF. The CDR3 DNA reads as TGTGCCAGCAGTAGGGACAGGGGGCAGGTTGGCTACACCTTC.

There are a few counts of this clonotype. The rearrangement links TRBV5-1 to TRBJ2-5, with 7 bases that match TRBD1. This CDR3 has 15 amino acids. Germline V gene lookup returns CDR1 SGHRS and CDR2 YFSETQ. The J segment lost 3 bases and the V segment lost 6 bases, leaving 11 bases of the junction unmatched. The DNA of the CDR3 is TGCGCCAGCACCAAAACCGGGACAGCAGAAGAGACCCAGTACTTC. It yields the protein CASTKTGTAEETQYF.

This clonotype was recorded a few times. This rearrangement joins TRBV6-1 to TRBJ2-2; the D is unclear. The CDR3 totals 15 residues. The germline gives CDR1 MNHNS, CDR2 SASEGT. V lost 2 bases and J 7 bases, leaving 14 bases between the germline ends. This CDR3 is CASSERAGGDGELFF. The CDR3 coding sequence is TGTGCCAGCAGTGAAAGGGCAGGTGGGGACGGGGAGCTGTTTTTT.

The chain links TRBV28 to TRBJ1-2; D ambiguous. Per the germline V gene, CDR1 is MDHEN and CDR2 is SYDVKM. The CDR3 spans 11 residues. Between the trimmed V and J ends, which lost 8 bases and 7 bases, there was a span of 11 bases. Here the CDR3 reads CASRTTLGYTF. DNA of the CDR3: TGTGCCAGCCGCACCACCCTTGGCTACACCTTC.

This clonotype was detected ten times or more. The CDR3 DNA reads as TGTGCCAGCAGTGATAACAGGGGCGGCTACACCTTC. It encodes CASSDNRGGYTF. This sequence joins TRBV2 and TRBJ1-2; 7 positions agree with TRBD1. The CDR3 has 12 amino acids. V lost 3 bases, J lost 8 bases, and 3 bases stayed unmatched. Looked up from germline, CDR1 is SNHLY and CDR2 is FYNNEI.

In its sample, this clonotype was seen many times. Mismatch with germline at one junction end may stem from a read error. CDR3 sequence: CASSLAEASVYQETQYF. CDR3 sequence (DNA): TGTGCTAGCAGCTTAGCGGAGGCTAGCGTGTACCAAGAGACCCAGTACTTC. The V call is TRBV7-7, the J call TRBJ2-5; D perhaps matches TRBD2 (6 bases). Germline lookup yields CDR1 SSHAT and CDR2 FNYEAQ (reference sequence). CDR3 length: 17 amino acids.

V is TRBV13 and J is TRBJ2-7; the D call may be TRBD1 or TRBD2 (5 bases each). CDR1 and CDR2 (germline): PRHDT, FYEKMQ (reference sequence). This CDR3 contains 15 residues. V was trimmed by 5 bases and J by 3 bases, leaving 17 bases between them. CDR3 amino acids: CASSGPGTLNYEQYF. For the CDR3, the DNA is TGTGCCAGCAGCGGACCCGGGACCCTAAACTACGAGCAGTACTTC.

This clonotype was detected many times. The gene calls are TRBV2 and TRBJ2-2, with TRBD2 matching 14 bases. The CDR3 extends over 17 amino acids. Germline CDR1 SNHLY, CDR2 FYNNEI. The junction had 9 bases not matched to a gene; V was cut back by 7 bases and J by 5 bases. This chain's CDR3 is CASTRAGTSGSTGELFF. The CDR3 DNA reads as TGTGCCAGCACACGAGCCGGGACTAGCGGGAGTACCGGGGAGCTGTTTTTT.

The chain links TRBV12-3 or TRBV12-4 to TRBJ2-7, with D possibly matching TRBD2 (7 bases). The CDR3 is 18 residues long. V gave up 5 bases and J gave up 9 bases, with 32 bases separating them. Here the CDR3 DNA reads TGTGCCAGCAGTCTCGGGGGGCCAATGGGACGTACTCATAGCGGGCAGTACTTC. This sequence encodes CASSLGGPMGRTHSGQYF.

On this clonotype itself: Because it lacks the conserved phenylalanine or tryptophan at the end, this CDR3 is likely a read error. This chain links TRBV18 with TRBJ1-5, with TRBD1 matching 10 bases. The CDR3 runs 14 residues. Trimming cost V 4 bases and J 9 bases; bases outside gene matches: 6. CDR1 and CDR2 (germline): KGHSH, LQKENI. The CDR3 here is CASSLLGQGPPQHL. DNA for the CDR3: TGTGCCAGCTCACTTTTGGGACAGGGGCCGCCCCAGCATCTT.

This clonotype was recorded many times. The chain has TRBV11-2 and TRBJ1-6; D not resolved. CDR1 and CDR2 from the germline V gene are SGHAT and FQNNGV. There are 12 residues in the CDR3. V lost 0 bases, J lost 6 bases, and 0 bases lay in between. CDR3 DNA sequence: TGTGCCAGCAGCTTAGATAATTCACCCCTCCACTTT. Its translation is CASSLDNSPLHF.

This clonotype was detected once. J is TRBJ2-7 and V is TRBV27, with TRBD2 matching over 7 bases. Germline CDR1 and CDR2: MNHEY and SMNVEV (reference sequence). The CDR3 totals 14 residues. The V segment lost 8 bases and the J segment 2 bases; nucleotides outside the gene matches: 9. The CDR3 protein is CASHRRDYTYEQYF. CDR3 nucleotides: TGTGCCAGCCACCGTCGGGACTACACCTACGAGCAGTACTTC.